The clone carrying this T cell receptor (beta chain) was observed a handful of times. Its antigen is as yet unknown. Using its own MiXCR run on the 5' RACE reads, TCRdb lists one record per CDR3 protein. This repertoire shows 800,000 to 900,000 distinct CDR3 sequences, 12% found once; its top ten account for approximately 0.51%. Looked up from germline, CDR1 is SGHRS and CDR2 is YFSETQ. The CDR3 has 16 residues. The V segment lost 6 bases and the J segment 4 bases; nucleotides outside the gene matches: 9. The data stem from a study of CD8 T cells in ankylosing spondylitis. Notes on the study in general: Clones that were linked to disease were CD8+ and were relatively rare in peripheral blood. Characteristic, it appeared, of ankylosing spondylitis blood was a TCR beta motif of roughly eight highly homologous variants.

The sequence was obtained from a male donor with ankylosing spondylitis. Sequenced material: blood, either unsorted or a sorted T cell fraction (not recorded which). The chain couples TRBV5-1 to TRBJ2-6; 8 nucleotides align to TRBD1. The CDR3 coding sequence is TGCGCCAGCACGGCCCAGGGGGCGCCCGGGGCCAACGTCCTGACTTTC. Amino acid sequence: CASTAQGAPGANVLTF. Based on the CDR3 plus reference TRBV5-1 and TRBJ2-6, the full variable domain is KAGVTQTPRYLIKTRGQQVTLSCSPISGHRSVSWYQQTPGQGLQFLFEYFSETQRNKGNFPGRFSGRQFSNSRSEMNVSTLELGDSALYLCASTAQGAPGANVLTFGAGSRLTVL.